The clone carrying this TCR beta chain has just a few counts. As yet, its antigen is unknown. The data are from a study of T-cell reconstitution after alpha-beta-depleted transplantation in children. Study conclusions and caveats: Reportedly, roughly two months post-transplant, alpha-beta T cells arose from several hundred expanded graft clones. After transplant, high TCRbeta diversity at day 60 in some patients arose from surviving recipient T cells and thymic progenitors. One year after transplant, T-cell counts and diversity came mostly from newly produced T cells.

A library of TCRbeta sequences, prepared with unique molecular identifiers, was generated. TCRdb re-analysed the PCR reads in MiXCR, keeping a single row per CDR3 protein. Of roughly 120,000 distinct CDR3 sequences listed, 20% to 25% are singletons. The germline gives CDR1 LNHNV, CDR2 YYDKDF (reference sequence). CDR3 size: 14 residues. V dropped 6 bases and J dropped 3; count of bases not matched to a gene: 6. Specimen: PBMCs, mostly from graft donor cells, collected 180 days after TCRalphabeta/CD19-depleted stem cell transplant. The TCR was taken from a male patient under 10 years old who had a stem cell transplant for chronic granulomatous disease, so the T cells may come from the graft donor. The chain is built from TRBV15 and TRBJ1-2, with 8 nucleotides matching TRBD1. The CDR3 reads CATRETGEDYGYTF. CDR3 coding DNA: TGTGCCACCAGAGAGACAGGGGAAGACTATGGCTACACCTTC.